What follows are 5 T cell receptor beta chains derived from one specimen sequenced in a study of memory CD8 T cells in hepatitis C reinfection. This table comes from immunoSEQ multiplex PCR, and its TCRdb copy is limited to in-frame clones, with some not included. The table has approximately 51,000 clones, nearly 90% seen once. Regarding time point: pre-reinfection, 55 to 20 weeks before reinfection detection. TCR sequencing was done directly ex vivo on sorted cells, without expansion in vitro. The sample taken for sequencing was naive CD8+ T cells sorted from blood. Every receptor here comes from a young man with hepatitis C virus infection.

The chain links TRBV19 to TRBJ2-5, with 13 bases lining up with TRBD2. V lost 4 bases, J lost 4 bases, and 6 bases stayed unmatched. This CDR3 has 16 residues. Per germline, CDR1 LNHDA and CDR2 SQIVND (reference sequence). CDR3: CASSTLAGGSLETQYF. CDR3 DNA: TGTGCCAGTAGTACACTAGCGGGAGGGAGTTTAGAGACCCAGTACTTC. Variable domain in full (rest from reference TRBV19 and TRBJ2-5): DGGITQSPKYLFRKEGQNVTLSCEQNLNHDAMYWYRQDPGQGLRLIYYSQIVNDFQKGDIAEGYSVSREKKESFPLTVTSAQKNPTAFYLCASSTLAGGSLETQYFGPGTRLLVL.

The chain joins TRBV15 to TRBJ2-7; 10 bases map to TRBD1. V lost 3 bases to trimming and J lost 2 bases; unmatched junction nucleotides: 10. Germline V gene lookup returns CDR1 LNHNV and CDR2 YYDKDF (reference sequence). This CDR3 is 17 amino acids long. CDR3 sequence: CATSSLSTGTGAYEQYF. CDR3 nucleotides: TGTGCCACCAGCAGCCTCTCTACTGGGACAGGGGCCTACGAGCAGTACTTC. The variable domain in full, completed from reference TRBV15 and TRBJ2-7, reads DAMVIQNPRYQVTQFGKPVTLSCSQTLNHNVMYWYQQKSSQAPKLLFHYYDKDFNNEADTPDNFQSRRPNTSFCFLDIRSPGLGDTAMYLCATSSLSTGTGAYEQYFGPGTRLTVT.

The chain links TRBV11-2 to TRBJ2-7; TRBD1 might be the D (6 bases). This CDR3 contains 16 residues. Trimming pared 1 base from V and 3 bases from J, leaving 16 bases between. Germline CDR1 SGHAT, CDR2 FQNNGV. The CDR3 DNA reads TGTGCCAGCAGCTTAGGCCACTCACGGACAGACTACGAGCAGTACTTC. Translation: CASSLGHSRTDYEQYF.

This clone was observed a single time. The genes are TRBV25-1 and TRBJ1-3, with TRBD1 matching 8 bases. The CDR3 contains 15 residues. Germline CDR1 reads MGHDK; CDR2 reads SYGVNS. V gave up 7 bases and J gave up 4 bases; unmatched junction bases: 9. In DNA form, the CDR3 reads TGTGCCAGCATTCCCACAGGGGGGGACGGAAACACCATATATTTT. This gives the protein CASIPTGGDGNTIYF.

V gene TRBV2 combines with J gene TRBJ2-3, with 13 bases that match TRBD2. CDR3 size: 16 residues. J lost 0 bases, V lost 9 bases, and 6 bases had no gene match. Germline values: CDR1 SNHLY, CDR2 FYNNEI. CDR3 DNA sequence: TGTGCCAGAGGACTAGCGGGGGATTCTAGCACAGATACGCAGTATTTT. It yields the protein CARGLAGDSSTDTQYF.